Below, 5 T cell receptor beta chains from the same sample are listed, as sequenced in a study of T cell changes during pregnancy in multiple sclerosis. Measured with immunoSEQ multiplex PCR; TCRdb has only the in-frame clones, and not every one. The sample yields under 50,000 clones, about 94% seen once. This material consisted of CD8+ T cells from peripheral blood mononuclear cells, taken in the first trimester of pregnancy. Receptors originate from a female donor with multiple sclerosis, enrolled in a pregnancy study.

This rearrangement joins TRBV7-6 to TRBJ2-1, with D perhaps TRBD2 (6 bases). CDR1 and CDR2 (germline): SGHVS, FNYEAQ. This CDR3 region has 14 residues. V lost 5 bases and J lost 5, with 13 bases in between. This chain's CDR3 is CASSPRTTDNEQFF. Here the CDR3 DNA reads TGTGCCAGCAGCCCGCGGACTACCGACAATGAGCAGTTCTTC.

V gene TRBV19 combines with J gene TRBJ2-1, with 12 bases identical to TRBD2. The CDR3 runs to 13 residues. J lost 8 bases, V lost 11 bases, and 7 bases had no gene match. Germline CDR1 reads LNHDA; CDR2 reads SQIVND (reference sequence). CDR3 residues: CASSGRAADEQFF. DNA for the CDR3: TGTGCCTCTAGCGGGAGGGCCGCGGATGAGCAGTTCTTC.

V gene TRBV9 combines with J gene TRBJ2-7, with D perhaps TRBD2 (5 bases). V was pared by 0 bases and J by 2 bases, with 9 bases between. The CDR3 is made up of 14 amino acids. Germline V gene lookup returns CDR1 SGDLS and CDR2 YYNGEE. In DNA form, the CDR3 reads TGTGCCAGCAGCGTAGCGGGGATCCCCTACGAGCAGTACTTC. This encodes CASSVAGIPYEQYF.

The chain combines TRBV4-1 with TRBJ2-1, with 11 positions matching TRBD2. Germline loops: CDR1 MGHRA, CDR2 YSYEKL. V gave up 2 bases and J gave up 3 bases; unmatched junction bases: 9. The CDR3 is 18 amino acids. The CDR3 nucleotides are TGCGCCAGCAGCCAATCTTGGGTAGCGGGAGGGAGCTACAATGAGCAGTTCTTC. Its translation is CASSQSWVAGGSYNEQFF.

This chain joins TRBV7-6 and TRBJ2-1; 9 nucleotides agree with TRBD1. Germline trimming cut 2 bases from V and 7 bases from J; bases unmatched to any gene: 6. There are 15 residues in the CDR3. Germline V gene sequence: CDR1 SGHVS, CDR2 FNYEAQ. The CDR3, as DNA: TGTGCCAGCAGCTTACCGGACAGGGGAGAAAATGAGCAGTTCTTC. Its protein product is CASSLPDRGENEQFF.